The rows below give T cell receptor beta chains drawn from one sample of a study of blood T cell repertoires in COVID-19. Here immunoSEQ multiplex PCR was the method, and the copy in TCRdb shows in-frame clones only, minus some. The data show 100,000 to 150,000 clones, about 85% seen once. The sample consisted of peripheral blood. The origin of the receptors is a man older than 75 with active or convalescent COVID-19. Both conserved end residues are part of each CDR3. The D gene is left open where the match is weak. The size entry is marked missing in some rows and otherwise reads once, few, many or a size class.

-	TRBV25-1	TRBJ2-5	-	TGTGCCAGCAGCCCTAGCCCCGGGGAGACCCAGTACTTC	CASSPSPGETQYF
-	TRBV9	TRBJ1-5	-	TGTGCCAGCAGCGTAGACGGGTCTAGCAATCAGCCCCAGCATTTT	CASSVDGSSNQPQHF
-	TRBV7-3	TRBJ1-6	-	TGTGCCAGCAGCCCAATCCCAGGGGCAGATTCACCCCTCCACTTT	CASSPIPGADSPLHF
-	TRBV2	TRBJ1-4	-	TGTGCCACCAAACGGACAGAGAATGAAAAACTGTTTTTT	CATKRTENEKLFF
-	TRBV7-8	TRBJ2-7	TRBD1	TGTGCCAGCAGCCGGGACAGGGACTACGAGCAGTACTTC	CASSRDRDYEQYF
-	TRBV2	TRBJ2-7	-	TGTGCCAGCAGTGCAGGGGCCACGGCCTACGAGCAGTACTTC	CASSAGATAYEQYF
once	TRBV5-8	TRBJ2-5	TRBD2	TGTGCCAGCAGCTCTACACCGGGACTAGCGGGCCAAGAGACCCAGTACTTC	CASSSTPGLAGQETQYF
-	TRBV7-9	TRBJ2-3	TRBD2	TGTGCCAGCAGCCGATCTAGCGGAAGCACAGATACGCAGTATTTT	CASSRSSGSTDTQYF
-	TRBV24-1	TRBJ2-5	TRBD1	TGTGCCACCAGTGATCTCGGACAGGGGGCAGGAGAGACCCAGTACTTC	CATSDLGQGAGETQYF
few	TRBV5-1	TRBJ2-1	-	TGCGCCAGCAGCTACGAGACTAGGAGCTCCTACAATGAGCAGTTCTTC	CASSYETRSSYNEQFF
-	TRBV18	TRBJ1-4	-	TGTGCCAGCTCAGGGCGTCGCGAAAAACTGTTTTTT	CASSGRREKLFF
-	TRBV7-9	TRBJ1-3	TRBD1	TGTGCCAGCAGCCACCGGACAGGGGGAAGCCACTCTGGAAACACCATATATTTT	CASSHRTGGSHSGNTIYF
-	TRBV3-1/TRBV3-2	TRBJ2-3	TRBD2	TGTGCCAGCAGCCAAGGACTAGCGGGGGCTGCAGATACGCAGTATTTT	CASSQGLAGAADTQYF
-	TRBV6-1	TRBJ1-1	-	TGTGCCAGCAGTGAAGCCGGAGGGGTACGGGAAGCTTTCTTT	CASSEAGGVREAFF
-	TRBV19	TRBJ1-2	-	TGTGCCAGTAGATCCACAGGAAACTATGGCTACACCTTC	CASRSTGNYGYTF
-	TRBV5-1	TRBJ2-7	TRBD1	TGCGCCAGCAGCTGGGGACAGGTCCCCTCCTACGAGCAGTACTTC	CASSWGQVPSYEQYF
-	TRBV7-2	TRBJ2-7	TRBD1	TGTGCCAGCAGCCCTTGGACAGGAACCTACGAGCAGTACTTC	CASSPWTGTYEQYF
-	TRBV6-1	TRBJ1-1	TRBD1	TGTGCCAGCAGTGAAGTTGACAGGGGGGGGTCGGGAGCTTTCTTT	CASSEVDRGGSGAFF
-	TRBV24-1	TRBJ2-7	-	TGTGCCACCAGTGATATAGTCGGGGAATCCTACGAGCAGTACTTC	CATSDIVGESYEQYF
-	TRBV21-1	TRBJ1-4	-	TGTGCCAGCAGCAACCGGGAGATTGCAACTAATGAAAAACTGTTTTTT	CASSNREIATNEKLFF